The 19 T cell receptor beta chains below come from one sample, sequenced in a study of cytomegalovirus exposure and HLA in healthy donors. Profiling relied on immunoSEQ multiplex PCR, and the TCRdb table lists in-frame clones only, not all of them. The data show about 360,000 clones, more than 80% seen once. Sequencing was done on a sample of PBMCs. The receptors shown here come from a woman younger than 35 in good health and CMV-seronegative.

V and J are TRBV30 and TRBJ2-1; 9 nucleotides match TRBD2. In germline, CDR1 is GTSNPN, CDR2 SVGIG (reference sequence). CDR3 length: 18 amino acids. Trimming cost V 0 bases and J 8 bases; bases outside gene matches: 17. The CDR3 loop is CAWSVNWSGRTNMDEQFF. The CDR3 DNA sequence: TGTGCCTGGAGTGTAAATTGGAGCGGGAGGACCAACATGGATGAGCAGTTCTTC.

This clone has only one observation. The chain carries TRBV5-4 and TRBJ2-5; 9 bases are a match to TRBD1. J was trimmed by 8 bases and V by 4 bases; bases with no gene match: 3. The CDR3 has 12 residues. Germline lookup yields CDR1 SGHNT and CDR2 YYREEE (reference sequence). The DNA for the CDR3 is TGTGCCAGCAGCACGGACAGGGGCACCCAGTACTTC. This gives the protein CASSTDRGTQYF.

V is TRBV6-5 and J is TRBJ2-3; TRBD2 aligns across 9 bases. V gave up 8 bases and J gave up 5 bases; unmatched junction bases: 8. This CDR3 has 14 amino acids. Germline values: CDR1 MNHEY, CDR2 SVGAGI. CDR3 amino acids: CASSSSGTIDTQYF. The CDR3 coding sequence is TGTGCCAGCTCCTCTAGCGGGACAATAGATACGCAGTATTTT.

This chain joins TRBV19 and TRBJ2-1, with 7 bases identical to TRBD1. Germline CDR1 reads LNHDA; CDR2 reads SQIVND (reference sequence). The CDR3 sequence is 13 residues long. V shed 3 bases, J shed 4 bases, and the junction held 0 bases outside the gene matches. DNA for the CDR3: TGTGCCAGTAGTATGGGACAGTACAATGAGCAGTTCTTC. Translated, it gives CASSMGQYNEQFF.

This clone occurred once. The chain is built from TRBV7-9 and TRBJ1-2; 9 bases map to TRBD1. CDR3 size: 14 residues. Germline values: CDR1 SEHNR, CDR2 FQNEAQ (reference sequence). J gave up 3 bases and V 5 bases, and 4 bases lay outside the gene matches. The CDR3 sequence is CASSERTGDYGYTF. The CDR3 bases are TGTGCCAGCAGCGAACGGACAGGGGACTATGGCTACACCTTC. The whole variable domain, remainder taken from reference TRBV7-9 and TRBJ1-2, is DTGVSQNPRHKITKRGQNVTFRCDPISEHNRLYWYRQTLGQGPEFLTYFQNEAQLEKSRLLSDRFSAERPKGSFSTLEIQRTEQGDSAMYLCASSERTGDYGYTFGSGTRLTVV.

CDR3 in DNA: TGCGCCAGCAACCTAGGGGTAAATGACGGGACTGAAGCTTTCTTT. This gives the protein CASNLGVNDGTEAFF. The chain joins TRBV4-1 to TRBJ1-1, with a tentative D call TRBD1 (5 bases). The CDR3 runs to 15 residues. The germline V gene encodes CDR1 MGHRA and CDR2 YSYEKL. V was trimmed by 7 bases and J by 5 bases, leaving 20 bases between them.

The genes are TRBV7-9 and TRBJ2-5; tentative D call: TRBD2 (6 bases). The V end lost 4 bases, the J end lost 4 bases, and 13 bases lay between the germline ends. CDR1 SEHNR and CDR2 FQNEAQ come from the germline V gene (reference sequence). CDR3 length: 14 residues. The CDR3 sequence: CASSSNAGRETQYF. The CDR3 bases are TGTGCCAGCAGCTCGAATGCGGGGAGAGAGACCCAGTACTTC. The full variable domain, with the rest looked up from reference TRBV7-9 and TRBJ2-5, is DTGVSQNPRHKITKRGQNVTFRCDPISEHNRLYWYRQTLGQGPEFLTYFQNEAQLEKSRLLSDRFSAERPKGSFSTLEIQRTEQGDSAMYLCASSSNAGRETQYFGPGTRLLVL.

V gene TRBV27 combines with J gene TRBJ1-2, with 9 bases matching TRBD1. CDR3 length equals 14 residues. V was pared by 6 bases and J by 4 bases, with 6 bases of the junction left unmatched. CDR1 and CDR2 from the germline V gene are MNHEY and SMNVEV (reference sequence). CDR3 coding DNA: TGTGCCAGCAGGGGACAGGGAGCTTTCTATGGCTACACCTTC. It is translated as CASRGQGAFYGYTF.

V is TRBV19 and J is TRBJ2-3; 8 bases are shared with TRBD2. CDR3 length: 15 amino acids. With 2 bases clipped from V and 2 bases from J, the junction kept 3 bases outside the gene matches. Germline lookup yields CDR1 LNHDA and CDR2 SQIVND (reference sequence). The CDR3 nucleotides are TGTGCCAGTAGTATATTCGGGAGGGCCACAGATACGCAGTATTTT. Its protein is CASSIFGRATDTQYF. The full variable domain, its missing parts supplied by reference TRBV19 and TRBJ2-3, is DGGITQSPKYLFRKEGQNVTLSCEQNLNHDAMYWYRQDPGQGLRLIYYSQIVNDFQKGDIAEGYSVSREKKESFPLTVTSAQKNPTAFYLCASSIFGRATDTQYFGPGTRLTVL.

The chain is built from TRBV9 and TRBJ2-1, with TRBD2 matching 9 bases. V lost 0 bases, J lost 8 bases, and 0 bases stayed unmatched. The CDR3 contains 13 residues. Germline-derived CDR1 and CDR2 are SGDLS and YYNGEE. CDR3 amino acids: CASSVGTSDEQFF. CDR3 sequence (DNA): TGTGCCAGCAGCGTAGGGACTAGCGATGAGCAGTTCTTC.

As regards this clone: At the DNA level, this CDR3 is encoded by other sequences in the same sample as well. The genes are TRBV27 and TRBJ2-7, with 7 positions matching TRBD1. The CDR3 extends over 15 amino acids. V was clipped by 1 base and J by 2 bases; unmatched bases: 5. Germline assignment: CDR1 MNHEY and CDR2 SMNVEV (reference sequence). The CDR3 nucleotides read TGTGCCAGCAGTTTATGGGCAGGGGGTCCCTACGAGCAGTACTTC. The encoded protein is CASSLWAGGPYEQYF.

A note on this clone: The same CDR3 arises from other DNA sequences in this sample as well. The chain carries TRBV29-1 and TRBJ1-1; D is ambiguous. The length of the CDR3 is 13 residues. Germline CDR1 and CDR2: SQVTM and ANQGSEA. Trimming left V 3 bases short and J 0 bases short, with 8 bases between. In nucleotides, the CDR3 is TGCAGCGTTGACGGAGAAATGAACACTGAAGCTTTCTTT. Its protein is CSVDGEMNTEAFF. The variable domain in full, with the rest retrieved from reference TRBV29-1 and TRBJ1-1, is SAVISQKPSRDICQRGTSLTIQCQVDSQVTMMFWYRQQPGQSLTLIATANQGSEATYESGFVIDKFPISRPNLTFSTLTVSNMSPEDSSIYLCSVDGEMNTEAFFGQGTRLTVV.

This rearrangement joins TRBV28 to TRBJ2-1, with D uncertain. The germline V gene has CDR1 MDHEN and CDR2 SYDVKM. The CDR3 runs 14 residues. Trimming cost V 3 bases and J 0 bases, with 6 bases left between them. In DNA form, the CDR3 reads TGTGCCAGCAGTTTTAGCATCTCCTACAATGAGCAGTTCTTC. Translation gives CASSFSISYNEQFF.

V is TRBV7-6 and J is TRBJ2-7; D may be TRBD2 (5 bases). V was trimmed by 0 bases and J by 6 bases, leaving 9 bases between them. Germline assignment: CDR1 SGHVS and CDR2 FNYEAQ. CDR3 length: 13 residues. The CDR3 sequence: CASSLADWSEQYF. For the CDR3, the DNA is TGTGCCAGCAGCTTAGCGGACTGGAGCGAGCAGTACTTC.

The chain uses TRBV7-8 and TRBJ2-7, with 8 nucleotides matching TRBD2. This CDR3 is built from 15 residues. Germline lookup yields CDR1 SGHVS and CDR2 FQNEAQ. Trimming cost V 1 base and J 3 bases; bases outside gene matches: 5. The chain's CDR3 is CASSLGLAGIYEQYF. The CDR3 coding sequence is TGTGCCAGCAGCTTAGGGTTAGCGGGGATCTACGAGCAGTACTTC.

This clone was picked up one time. The rearrangement links TRBV14 to TRBJ2-1, with TRBD2 matching over 9 bases. Losses at the gene ends were 4 bases for V and 6 bases for J; bases not matched to a gene: 4. CDR3 length: 14 amino acids. Germline V lookup: CDR1 SGHDN, CDR2 FVKESK. CDR3 coding DNA: TGTGCCAGCAGCCTAGCGGGAGAGGGCAATGAGCAGTTCTTC. This gives the protein CASSLAGEGNEQFF.

The chain uses TRBV19 and TRBJ1-5; no definite D call. Germline V gene data show CDR1 as LNHDA and CDR2 as SQIVND (reference sequence). Trimming cost V 5 bases and J 2 bases, with 16 bases left between them. There are 16 residues in the CDR3. Here the CDR3 DNA reads TGTGCCAGTAGTTACTACGGCCGCGGGGGCAATCAGCCCCAGCATTTT. Translating gives CASSYYGRGGNQPQHF. Full variable domain (remainder filled in from reference TRBV19 and TRBJ1-5): DGGITQSPKYLFRKEGQNVTLSCEQNLNHDAMYWYRQDPGQGLRLIYYSQIVNDFQKGDIAEGYSVSREKKESFPLTVTSAQKNPTAFYLCASSYYGRGGNQPQHFGDGTRLSIL.

The V and J genes are TRBV7-8 and TRBJ1-2, with D uncertain. CDR3 length: 15 residues. With 1 base removed from V and 0 bases from J, the gap between germline ends came to 9 bases. Germline CDR1 and CDR2: SGHVS and FQNEAQ. The DNA for the CDR3 is TGTGCCAGCAGCTTAGTGGGCACCGCTAACTATGGCTACACCTTC. Residues: CASSLVGTANYGYTF.

The CDR3 sequence is CSVSDPGQNRETQYF. CDR3 nucleotides: TGCAGCGTTTCGGACCCGGGACAAAATCGAGAGACCCAGTACTTC. V usage is TRBV29-1 and J usage is TRBJ2-5, with D possibly being TRBD1 (6 bases). CDR1 is SQVTM and CDR2 is ANQGSEA in the germline V gene. The CDR3 covers 15 residues. V lost 5 bases, J lost 4 bases, and 20 bases lay in between.